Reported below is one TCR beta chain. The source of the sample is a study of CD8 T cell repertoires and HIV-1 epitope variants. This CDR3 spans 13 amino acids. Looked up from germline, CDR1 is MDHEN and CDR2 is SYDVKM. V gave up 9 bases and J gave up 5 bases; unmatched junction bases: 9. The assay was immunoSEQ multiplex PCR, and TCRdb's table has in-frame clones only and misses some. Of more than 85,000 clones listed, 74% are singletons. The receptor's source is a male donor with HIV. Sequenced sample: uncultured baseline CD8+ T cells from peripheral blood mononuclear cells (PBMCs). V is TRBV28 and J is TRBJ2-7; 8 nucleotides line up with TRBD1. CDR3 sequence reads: CASLRQGQNEQYF. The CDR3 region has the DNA TGTGCCAGTTTACGACAGGGGCAGAACGAGCAGTACTTC.